A selection of T cell receptor beta chains follows, all from one sample in a study of long-term antiretroviral therapy in people with HIV. Clones were read by immunoSEQ multiplex PCR, and TCRdb kept only the in-frame ones, dropping some. Of tens of thousands of clones in the sample, around four fifths are singletons; the top ten hold less than 25%. The sample here was unsorted PBMCs, taken 0.4 years after starting antiretroviral therapy. These receptor sequences come from a man aged 45-65 years with HIV. CDR3s include the opening cysteine and the closing phenylalanine or tryptophan. The D gene is left open where the match is weak. For some rows the clone size is stated as once, few or many, or as a class when expanded; others skip it.

CDR3,DNA,length,size,V,J,D
CSVHRGHTEAFF,TGCAGCGTGCACAGGGGACACACTGAAGCTTTCTTT,12,.,TRBV29-1,TRBJ1-1,TRBD1
CASSSQGEGARTF,TGTGCCAGCAGCTCCCAGGGGGAGGGGGCGCGGACCTTC,13,.,TRBV6-4,TRBJ1-2,TRBD1
CASSLGTGFGNTIYF,TGTGCCAGCAGCTTAGGGACAGGGTTTGGAAACACCATATATTTT,15,few,TRBV9,TRBJ1-3,TRBD1
CASSSTGGQGNQPQHF,TGTGCCAGCAGCTCAACAGGGGGACAGGGGAATCAGCCCCAGCATTTT,16,few,TRBV7-9,TRBJ1-5,TRBD1
CASSRGGVGAFF,TGTGCCAGCAGCAGGGGCGGGGTCGGGGCTTTCTTT,12,.,TRBV28,TRBJ1-1,.
CASSLAASGGAGEQYF,TGTGCCAGCAGCTTGGCGGCTAGCGGGGGGGCGGGGGAGCAGTACTTC,16,.,TRBV5-5,TRBJ2-7,TRBD2
CATSREALAYNEQFF,TGTGCCACCAGCAGAGAGGCTTTAGCCTACAATGAGCAGTTCTTC,15,.,TRBV15,TRBJ2-1,.
CASSPPGTHEQYF,TGTGCCAGCTCACCACCGGGGACGCACGAGCAGTACTTC,13,.,TRBV18,TRBJ2-7,.
CASSLTTGGGYGYTF,TGTGCCAGCAGCTTAACCACAGGGGGCGGATATGGCTACACCTTC,15,few,TRBV5-5,TRBJ1-2,TRBD1
CASSLGSALADTQYF,TGTGCCAGCAGCTTAGGATCGGCGTTAGCAGATACGCAGTATTTT,15,.,TRBV7-8,TRBJ2-3,.
CASSQGGYMDEQYF,TGCGCCAGCAGCCAAGGGGGTTACATGGACGAGCAGTACTTC,14,.,TRBV4-3,TRBJ2-7,.